This T cell receptor (beta chain) was sequenced in a study of blood T cell repertoires in COVID-19. Per the original methods: Researchers report that nucleated cell counts were estimated from reference gene primer amplification. Profiling relied on immunoSEQ multiplex PCR, and the TCRdb table lists in-frame clones only, not all of them. The DNA was the basis for D and trimming; V, J and clone size are from that table. This sample yields 100,000 or so clones, of which 80% to 95% are seen a single time; 5% to 6% belongs to the top ten. The CDR3 spans 15 residues. The V gene's germline CDR1 is MNHEY and CDR2 SVGAGI. V shed 4 bases and J 8 bases; nucleotides not matched to a gene: 13.

This chain joins TRBV6-5 and TRBJ1-2, with 7 bases identical to TRBD1. The specimen sequenced was peripheral blood. This TCR derives from a man aged 45-60 years with active COVID-19. CDR3 residues: CASSSETGFVGGYTF. CDR3 DNA sequence: TGTGCCAGCAGTTCCGAGACAGGGTTTGTCGGCGGCTACACCTTC.